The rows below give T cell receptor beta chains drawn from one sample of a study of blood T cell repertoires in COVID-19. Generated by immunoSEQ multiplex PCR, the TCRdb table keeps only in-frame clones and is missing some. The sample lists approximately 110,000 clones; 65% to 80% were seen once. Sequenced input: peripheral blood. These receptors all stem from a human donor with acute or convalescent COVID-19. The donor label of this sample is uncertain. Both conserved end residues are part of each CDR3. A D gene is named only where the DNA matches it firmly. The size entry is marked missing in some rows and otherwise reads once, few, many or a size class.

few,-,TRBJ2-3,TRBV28,CASSLWTPTDTQYF,TGTGCCAGCAGTCTTTGGACTCCAACAGATACGCAGTATTTT
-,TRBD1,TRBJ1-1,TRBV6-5,CASSPVSTGLVGAFF,TGTGCCAGCAGCCCCGTGTCGACAGGGTTAGTGGGGGCTTTCTTT
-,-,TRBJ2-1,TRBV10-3,CAISESGRGARDNEQFF,TGTGCCATCAGTGAGTCGGGGAGGGGGGCCAGGGACAATGAGCAGTTCTTC
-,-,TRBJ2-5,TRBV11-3,CAGSWTQYF,TGTGCCGGGAGTTGGACCCAGTACTTC
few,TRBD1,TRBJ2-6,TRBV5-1,CASSLGDRVSGANVLTF,TGCGCCAGCAGCTTGGGGGACAGGGTCTCTGGGGCCAACGTCCTGACTTTC
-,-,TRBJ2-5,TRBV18,CASSPHAGRETQYF,TGTGCCAGCTCACCTCATGCGGGGCGAGAGACCCAGTACTTC
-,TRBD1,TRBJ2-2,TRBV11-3,CASSGQGLTGELFF,TGTGCCAGCAGCGGACAGGGCCTCACCGGGGAGCTGTTTTTT
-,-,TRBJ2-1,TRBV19,CASSSFGGNEQFF,TGTGCCAGTAGTAGCTTTGGGGGGAATGAGCAGTTCTTC
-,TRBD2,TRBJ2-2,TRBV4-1,CASSPGLAGRTGELFF,TGCGCCAGCAGCCCGGGACTAGCGGGACGAACCGGGGAGCTGTTTTTT
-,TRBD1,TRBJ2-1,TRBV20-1,CSARDGTGRFF,TGCAGTGCTAGAGATGGGACAGGGAGATTCTTC
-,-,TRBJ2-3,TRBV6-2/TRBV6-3,CASSYGGAANTQYF,TGTGCCAGCAGTTACGGGGGGGCCGCTAATACGCAGTATTTT
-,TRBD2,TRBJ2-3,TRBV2,CASRLTSGGTDTQYF,TGTGCCAGCAGGTTGACTAGCGGGGGCACAGATACGCAGTATTTT
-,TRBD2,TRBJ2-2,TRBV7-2,CASRLAGLANTGELFF,TGTGCCAGCAGACTAGCGGGGTTGGCGAACACCGGGGAGCTGTTTTTT
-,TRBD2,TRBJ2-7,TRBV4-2,CASSLSGGDSYEQYF,TGTGCCAGCAGCCTTAGCGGGGGGGACTCCTACGAGCAGTACTTC
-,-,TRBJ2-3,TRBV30,CAWSGVGDTQYF,TGTGCCTGGTCAGGCGTAGGAGATACGCAGTATTTT
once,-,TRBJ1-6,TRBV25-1,CASSDRASSPLHF,TGTGCCAGCAGTGACAGGGCCAGTTCACCCCTCCACTTT
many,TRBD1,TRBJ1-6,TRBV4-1,CASSQTITRGPSPLHF,TGCGCCAGCAGCCAAACAATAACCAGGGGGCCTTCACCCCTCCACTTT
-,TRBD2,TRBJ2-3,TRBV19,CASSRSGGADTQYF,TGTGCCAGTAGTAGAAGCGGGGGGGCGGATACGCAGTATTTT
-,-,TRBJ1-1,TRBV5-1,CASRPRVNTEAFF,TGCGCCAGCAGGCCCAGGGTGAACACTGAAGCTTTCTTT
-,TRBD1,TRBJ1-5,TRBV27,CASRPLAQQGSFDQPQHF,TGTGCCAGCAGACCCCTGGCCCAACAGGGGTCGTTCGATCAGCCCCAGCATTTT
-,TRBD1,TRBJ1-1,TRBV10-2,CASRGQGANTEAFF,TGCGCCAGCAGGGGACAGGGTGCAAACACTGAAGCTTTCTTT
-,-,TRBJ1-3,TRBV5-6,CASSFPPGSSGNTIYF,TGTGCCAGCAGCTTCCCCCCAGGGTCCTCTGGAAACACCATATATTTT
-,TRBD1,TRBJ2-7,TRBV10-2,CASSDRGQGLTYEQYF,TGCGCCAGCAGTGATCGCGGACAGGGGTTGACCTACGAGCAGTACTTC
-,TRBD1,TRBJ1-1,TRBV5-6,CASSPSTGATEAFF,TGTGCCAGCAGCCCCTCCACAGGGGCAACTGAAGCTTTCTTT
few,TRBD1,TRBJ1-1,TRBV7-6,CASARQGRGGYTEAFF,TGTGCCAGCGCCCGACAGGGGCGGGGTGGGTACACTGAAGCTTTCTTT